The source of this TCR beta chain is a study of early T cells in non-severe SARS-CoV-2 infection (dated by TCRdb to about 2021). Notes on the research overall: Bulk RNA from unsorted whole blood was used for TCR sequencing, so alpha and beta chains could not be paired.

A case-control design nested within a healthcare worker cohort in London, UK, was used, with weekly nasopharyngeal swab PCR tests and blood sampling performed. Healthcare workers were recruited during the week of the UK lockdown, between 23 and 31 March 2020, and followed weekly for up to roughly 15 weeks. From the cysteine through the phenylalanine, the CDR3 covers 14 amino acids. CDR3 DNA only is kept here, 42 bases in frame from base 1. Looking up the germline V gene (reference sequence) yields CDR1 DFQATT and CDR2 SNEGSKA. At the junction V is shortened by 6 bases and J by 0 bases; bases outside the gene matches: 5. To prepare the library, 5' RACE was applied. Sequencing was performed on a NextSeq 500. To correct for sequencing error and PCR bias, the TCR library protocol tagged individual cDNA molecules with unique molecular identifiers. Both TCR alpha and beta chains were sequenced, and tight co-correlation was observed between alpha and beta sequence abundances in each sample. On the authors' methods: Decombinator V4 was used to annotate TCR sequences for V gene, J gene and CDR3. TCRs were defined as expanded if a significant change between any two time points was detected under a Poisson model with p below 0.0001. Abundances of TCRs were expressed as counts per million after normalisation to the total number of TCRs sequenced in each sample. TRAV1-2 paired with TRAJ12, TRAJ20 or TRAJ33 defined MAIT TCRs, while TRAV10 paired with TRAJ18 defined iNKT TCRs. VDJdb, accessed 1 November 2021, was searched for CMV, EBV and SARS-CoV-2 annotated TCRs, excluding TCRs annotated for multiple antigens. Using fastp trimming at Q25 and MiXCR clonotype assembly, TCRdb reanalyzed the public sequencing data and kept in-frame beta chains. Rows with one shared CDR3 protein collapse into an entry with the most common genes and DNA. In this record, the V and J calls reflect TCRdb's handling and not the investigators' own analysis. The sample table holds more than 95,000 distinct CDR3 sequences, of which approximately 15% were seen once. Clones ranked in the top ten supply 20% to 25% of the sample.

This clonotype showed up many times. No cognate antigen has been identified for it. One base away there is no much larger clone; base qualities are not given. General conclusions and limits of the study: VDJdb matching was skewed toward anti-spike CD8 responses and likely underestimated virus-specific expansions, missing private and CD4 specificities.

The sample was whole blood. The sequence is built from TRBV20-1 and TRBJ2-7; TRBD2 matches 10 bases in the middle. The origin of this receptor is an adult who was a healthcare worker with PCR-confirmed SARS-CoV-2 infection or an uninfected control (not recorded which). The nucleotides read TGCAGTGCCGTAACTAGCGGGGACTCCTACGAGCAGTACTTC. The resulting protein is CSAVTSGDSYEQYF.